The sample holds a few counts of the clone carrying this T cell receptor beta chain. The data stem from a study of blood T cell repertoires in COVID-19. Across the whole study: The origin of the acute and convalescent COVID-19 samples was the United States, Italy and Spain. PBMCs, B-cell-depleted T cells, or T cells provided the cDNA or gDNA that made up the material.

Per the original methods: Reference gene primer amplification gave nucleated cell count estimates. The data were produced by immunoSEQ multiplex PCR, yet TCRdb's version contains in-frame clones alone and is incomplete. The DNA gave D and trimming, while V, J and clone size come from that table. The table lists about 270,000 clones, approximately 85% of them singletons. V lost 3 bases and J lost 12; bases outside the gene matches: 17. Germline lookup yields CDR1 SQVTM and CDR2 ANQGSEA. There are 15 residues in the CDR3. V and J are TRBV29-1 and TRBJ1-1, with TRBD1 matching 9 bases. The material sequenced was peripheral blood. This TCR derives from a woman in her 70s with acute or convalescent COVID-19. CDR3 sequence reads: CSVEDSRSTGGATFF. For the CDR3, the DNA is TGCAGCGTTGAGGACTCCCGAAGCACAGGGGGCGCGACTTTCTTT.